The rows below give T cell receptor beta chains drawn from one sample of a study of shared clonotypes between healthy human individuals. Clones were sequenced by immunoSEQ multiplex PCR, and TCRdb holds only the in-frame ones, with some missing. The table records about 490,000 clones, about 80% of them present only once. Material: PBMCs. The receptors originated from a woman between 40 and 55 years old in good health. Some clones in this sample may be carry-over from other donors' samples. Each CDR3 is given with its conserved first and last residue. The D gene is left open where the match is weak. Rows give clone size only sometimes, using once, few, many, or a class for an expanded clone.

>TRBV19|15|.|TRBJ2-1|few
TGTGCCAGTAGTATCGGGACTCCCTCCTACAATGAGCAGTTCTTC
CASSIGTPSYNEQFF
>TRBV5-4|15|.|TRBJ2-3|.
TGTGCCAGCAGCTTAAGGATGTACGGCACAGATACGCAGTATTTT
CASSLRMYGTDTQYF
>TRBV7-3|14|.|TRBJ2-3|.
TGTGCCAGCAGCCCGGGACCCGGCACAGATACGCAGTATTTT
CASSPGPGTDTQYF
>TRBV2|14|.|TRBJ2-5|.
TGTGCCAGCAGTGAAGTGGTCGGCGGGGAGACCCAGTACTTC
CASSEVVGGETQYF
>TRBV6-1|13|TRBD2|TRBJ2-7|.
TGTGCCAGCAGGTATAGCGGGCACTACGAGCAGTACTTC
CASRYSGHYEQYF
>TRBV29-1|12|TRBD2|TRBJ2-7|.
TGCAGCGCTCTTAGCGGGCCGAACGAGCAGTACTTC
CSALSGPNEQYF
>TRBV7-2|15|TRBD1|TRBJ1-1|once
TGTGCCAGCAGCTTAGTGACAGGGATGAACACTGAAGCTTTCTTT
CASSLVTGMNTEAFF
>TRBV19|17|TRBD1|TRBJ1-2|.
TGTGCCAGTAGTATGGAGGACAGGGGAAAGGCGAACTATGGCTACACCTTC
CASSMEDRGKANYGYTF
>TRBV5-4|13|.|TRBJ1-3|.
TGTGCCAGCCATCTGGGGGGCGGAAACACCATATATTTT
CASHLGGGNTIYF
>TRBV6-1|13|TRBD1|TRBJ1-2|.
TGTGCCAGCAGACACTACGGGACAGATGGCTACACCTTC
CASRHYGTDGYTF
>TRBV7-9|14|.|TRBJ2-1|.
TGTGCCAGCAGCTTAGCGGGTGGATCAGGATGGGAGTTCTTC
CASSLAGGSGWEFF
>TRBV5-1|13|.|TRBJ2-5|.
TGCGCCAGCAGCTTGGAGCCATCCGGGTCCCAGTACTTC
CASSLEPSGSQYF
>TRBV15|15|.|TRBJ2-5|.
TGTGCCACCAGCAGAGATGGAGCTTACCAAGAGACCCAGTACTTC
CATSRDGAYQETQYF
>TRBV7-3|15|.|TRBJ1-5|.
TGTGCCAGCAGCTTAGACGGATTTAGCAATCAGCCCCAGCATTTT
CASSLDGFSNQPQHF
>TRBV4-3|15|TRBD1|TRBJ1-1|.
TGCGCCAGCAGCCCCTTGGACAGGTTGAACACTGAAGCTTTCTTT
CASSPLDRLNTEAFF
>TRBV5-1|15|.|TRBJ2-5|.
TGCGCCAGCAAACAAACGGCAGCTAACCAAGAGACCCAGTACTTC
CASKQTAANQETQYF